What follows are 9 T cell receptor beta chains derived from one specimen sequenced in a study of beta chain features in type 1 diabetes. As every portion of the isolated RNA was reverse transcribed, the sequencing read expressed TCRB transcripts. TCRdb's copy holds only in-frame clones and misses some; the assay was immunoSEQ multiplex PCR. The sample yields about 170,000 clones, around 8% seen once. Study-wide findings and caveats: Shortening that was moderate but significant affected the TCRB CDR3s of Type 1 diabetes patients in all four CD4+ subsets.

These receptors' antigens are unknown. The sample was central memory CD4+ T cells from blood. These receptors were collected from a woman aged 40 to 50 with type 1 diabetes.

The V call is TRBV4-3, the J call TRBJ2-7; D is unclear. Germline assignment: CDR1 LGHNA and CDR2 YSLEER. This CDR3 comprises 13 residues. Between the trimmed V and J ends, which lost 1 base and 6 bases, there was a span of 10 bases. DNA for the CDR3: TGCGCCAGCAGCCAAGTTGGGCAAGGCGAGCAGTACTTC. Its translation is CASSQVGQGEQYF.

This clone has a handful of counts. The chain employs TRBV6-4 and TRBJ1-2; no definite D call. Per the germline V gene, CDR1 is MRHNA and CDR2 is SNTAGT. Trimming left V 0 bases short and J 4 bases short, with 6 bases between. The CDR3 extends over 13 amino acids. DNA of the CDR3: TGTGCCAGCAGTGACTCAGGCGGCTATGGCTACACCTTC. Translation: CASSDSGGYGYTF.

This clone has ten or more counts. This chain connects TRBV19 to TRBJ2-2; 14 bases are a match to TRBD2. The CDR3 consists of 18 residues. V shed 9 bases and J 3 bases; nucleotides not matched to a gene: 12. Germline V gene data show CDR1 as LNHDA and CDR2 as SQIVND (reference sequence). CDR3 region: CASNIGTSGRGHTGELFF. Here the CDR3 DNA reads TGTGCCAGCAATATCGGGACTAGCGGGAGAGGTCACACCGGGGAGCTGTTTTTT.

The rearrangement uses TRBV5-4 and TRBJ2-3; no definite D call. V was pared by 2 bases and J by 7 bases, with 8 bases between. CDR3 length: 12 residues. Germline CDR1 is SGHNT and CDR2 is YYREEE (reference sequence). The CDR3 region has the DNA TGTGCCAGCAGCTTCGAGTCGTATACGCAGTATTTT. Its translation is CASSFESYTQYF.

The V call is TRBV7-2, the J call TRBJ1-4, with a possible D match to TRBD1 (5 bases). V dropped 3 bases and J dropped 5 bases, with 19 bases sitting between them. Germline V CDR1 and CDR2: SGHTA, FQGNSA. This CDR3 is 17 amino acids long. The CDR3 DNA reads as TGTGCCAGCAGCTTCCAGAGGTCTGCGGGACCCAATGAAAAACTGTTTTTT. Amino acid sequence: CASSFQRSAGPNEKLFF.

This clone was counted ten times or more. The rearrangement links TRBV29-1 to TRBJ1-1; D not resolved. The CDR3 loop spans 12 amino acids. Germline-derived CDR1 and CDR2 are SQVTM and ANQGSEA. Trimming removed 7 bases at V and 5 bases at J, with 14 bases between. Here the CDR3 DNA reads TGCAGCGCCTTGGGGAGTGGGACTGAAGCTTTCTTT. This translates into CSALGSGTEAFF.

This clone appeared a few times. V is TRBV27 and J is TRBJ1-1; D gene uncertain. Germline CDR1 reads MNHEY; CDR2 reads SMNVEV (reference sequence). Trimming took 0 bases from V and 1 from J, leaving 9 bases between them. The length of the CDR3 is 15 residues. CDR3 region: CASSLSDSPNTEAFF. The CDR3 nucleotides read TGTGCCAGCAGTTTATCGGACTCACCGAACACTGAAGCTTTCTTT.

The chain links TRBV7-6 to TRBJ2-1; D is uncertain. This CDR3 has 15 residues. Germline loops: CDR1 SGHVS, CDR2 FNYEAQ. The V end was cut by 1 base, the J end by 0 bases, with 7 bases between. The chain's CDR3 is CASSLDSGSYNEQFF. For the CDR3, the DNA is TGTGCCAGCAGCTTAGACAGTGGCTCCTACAATGAGCAGTTCTTC.

The chain employs TRBV5-1 and TRBJ2-2, with 7 bases aligning to TRBD1. Germline lookup yields CDR1 SGHRS and CDR2 YFSETQ. Trimming at V came to 10 bases and at J to 1 base, leaving 4 bases not matched to a gene. The CDR3 consists of 13 residues. CDR3: CAAGTENTGELFF. CDR3 nucleotide sequence: TGCGCCGCCGGGACAGAGAACACCGGGGAGCTGTTTTTT.